This T cell receptor (beta chain) came from a study of control samples from healthy donors and cancer patients. This CDR3 contains 17 residues. V was pared by 2 bases and J by 4 bases, with 10 bases of the junction left unmatched. Germline V CDR1 and CDR2: MNHEY, SVGEGT. Assay: immunoSEQ multiplex PCR; the TCRdb copy retains only in-frame clones and omits some. The sample includes about 75,000 clones, approximately 88% of them seen just once. The sequence was obtained from a man aged 50 or older in good health. The sequenced sample was blood. The genes are TRBV6-2 or TRBV6-3 and TRBJ1-2; TRBD1 aligns across 10 bases. CDR3: CASSYDTPRDRGYGYTF. DNA of the CDR3: TGTGCCAGCAGTTACGACACCCCCCGGGACAGGGGCTATGGCTACACCTTC.